This T cell receptor beta chain was captured in a study of T-cell memory formation after mild COVID-19. Study-wide background: Each donor largely had its own TCR clusters.

TCRdb itself ran the 5' RACE reads through MiXCR, one entry per CDR3 protein. This table holds approximately 210,000 distinct CDR3 sequences, around 25% found once. To note about this clonotype: Its matching antigen is unknown.

Points from the study as a whole: Clones that contracted from day 15 to 85 had balanced CD4/CD8; later expanders were CD4+ biased. Mostly located in CM and EM were contracting CD4+ clones, with contracting CD8+ clones located in EMRA. Cross-reactive memory apparently joined, as some responding clones appeared in pre-infection memory.

Germline trimming cut 4 bases from V and 2 bases from J; bases unmatched to any gene: 5. The V gene's germline CDR1 is SGHRS and CDR2 YFSETQ. The CDR3 sequence is 14 residues long. The chain joins TRBV5-1 to TRBJ1-1; 7 nucleotides line up with TRBD1. This receptor was taken from an adult woman who had mild COVID-19 (a few samples of this study predate the infection). Cell type and time point are not known. Sequencing was done on a sample of PBMCs or a T cell subset sorted from them (not recorded which). CDR3 sequence reads: CASSGRTGNTEAFF. The CDR3 DNA reads as TGCGCCAGCAGCGGGAGGACAGGTAACACTGAAGCTTTCTTT.